This T cell receptor beta chain is from a study of human T cells and chemical hapten exposure. TCRdb ran MiXCR on the RACE reads and lists one entry per CDR3 protein. The table has some 400,000 distinct CDR3 sequences, more than 4.5% seen once. This clonotype turned up a few times. Its antigen is not identified. The CDR3 sequence is 11 residues long. Findings and limits, study-wide: Expanded TCRs showed more large CDR3 clusters than pre-sensitization or healthy control sets.

Time point specified: pre-sensitization, week 0. The treatment was: therapeutic diphenylcyclopropenone sensitization with weekly scalp DPC. The source was whole blood, collected in connection with sensitization to the hapten diphenylcyclopropenone (DPC). The V gene is TRBV21-1, the J gene TRBJ2-1; the table's D call TRBD1 went unverified against the DNA. TRBV21-1 is classified as a pseudogene. This receptor was identified in a woman aged 50 to 65 with alopecia areata. Some clones in this sample may be carry-over from other donors' samples. CDR3 sequence (DNA): TGTGCCAGCATCCCGGAGTTTGAGCAGTTCTTC. Protein sequence: CASIPEFEQFF.